This TCR beta chain emerged from a study of blood T cell repertoires in COVID-19. On the study more broadly: The United States, Italy and Spain were the sources of the acute and convalescent COVID-19 samples. In each case, the material was cDNA or gDNA derived from T cells, B-cell-depleted T cells, or PBMCs.

CDR3 length: 14 amino acids. Germline assignment: CDR1 MNHEY and CDR2 SVGAGI. The trim removed 6 bases at V and 5 bases at J, leaving 4 bases unmatched. Per the authors' pipeline: Estimation of nucleated cell counts was performed using reference gene primer amplification. The data were produced by immunoSEQ multiplex PCR, yet TCRdb's version contains in-frame clones alone and is incomplete. The V and J calls and clone size come from that table; D and trimming were worked out from the DNA. The sample contains some 460,000 clones, around 89% of which appear only once. The clonotype originates from a woman aged 25 to 39 with acute or convalescent COVID-19. This chain joins TRBV6-5 and TRBJ1-6; 7 positions match TRBD1. Sequencing was performed on peripheral blood. Written as DNA, the CDR3 is TGTGCCAGCAGCCTGGACAGGAATAATTCACCCCTCCACTTT. Translated, it gives CASSLDRNNSPLHF.